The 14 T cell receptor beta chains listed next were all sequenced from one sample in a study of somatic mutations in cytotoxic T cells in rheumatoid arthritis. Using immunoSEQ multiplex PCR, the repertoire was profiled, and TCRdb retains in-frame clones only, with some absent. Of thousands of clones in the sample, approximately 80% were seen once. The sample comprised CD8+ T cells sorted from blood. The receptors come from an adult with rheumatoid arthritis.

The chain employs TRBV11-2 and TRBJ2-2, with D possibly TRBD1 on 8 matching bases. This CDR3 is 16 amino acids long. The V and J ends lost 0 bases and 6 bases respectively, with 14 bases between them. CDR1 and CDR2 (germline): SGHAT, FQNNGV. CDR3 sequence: CASSLDNRGGAGELFF. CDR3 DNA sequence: TGTGCCAGCAGCTTAGATAACAGGGGGGGAGCCGGGGAGCTGTTTTTT.

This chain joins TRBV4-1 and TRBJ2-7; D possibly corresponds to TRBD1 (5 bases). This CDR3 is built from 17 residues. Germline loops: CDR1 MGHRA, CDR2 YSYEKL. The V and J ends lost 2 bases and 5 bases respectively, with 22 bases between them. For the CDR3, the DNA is TGCGCCAGCAGCCAACCCCTCAAGGGGCAAAGTAAGGACGAGCAGTACTTC. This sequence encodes CASSQPLKGQSKDEQYF.

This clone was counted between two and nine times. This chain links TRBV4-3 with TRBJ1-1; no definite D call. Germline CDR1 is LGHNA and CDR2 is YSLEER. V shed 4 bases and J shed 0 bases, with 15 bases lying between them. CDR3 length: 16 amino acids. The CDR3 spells CASSPGPSPLNTEAFF. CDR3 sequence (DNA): TGCGCCAGCAGCCCCGGGCCTTCCCCGTTGAACACTGAAGCTTTCTTT.

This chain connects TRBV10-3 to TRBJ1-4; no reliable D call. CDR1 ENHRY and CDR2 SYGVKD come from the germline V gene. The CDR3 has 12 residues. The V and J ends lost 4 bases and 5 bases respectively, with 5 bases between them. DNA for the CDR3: TGTGCCATCAGTGCGGGGAATGAAAAACTGTTTTTT. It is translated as CAISAGNEKLFF.

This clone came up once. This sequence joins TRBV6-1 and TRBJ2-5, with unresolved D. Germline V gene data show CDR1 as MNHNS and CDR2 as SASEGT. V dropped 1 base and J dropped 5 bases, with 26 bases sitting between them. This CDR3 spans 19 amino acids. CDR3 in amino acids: CASSEVGGTSPLSRETQYF. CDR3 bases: TGTGCCAGCAGTGAAGTGGGCGGAACCTCCCCATTGTCCCGGGAGACCCAGTACTTC.

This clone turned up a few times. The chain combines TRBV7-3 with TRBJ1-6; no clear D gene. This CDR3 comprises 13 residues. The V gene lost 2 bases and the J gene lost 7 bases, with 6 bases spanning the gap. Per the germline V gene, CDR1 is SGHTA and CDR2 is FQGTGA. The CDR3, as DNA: TGTGCCAGCAGCTTAGTCGAAAATTCACCCCTCCACTTT. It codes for CASSLVENSPLHF.

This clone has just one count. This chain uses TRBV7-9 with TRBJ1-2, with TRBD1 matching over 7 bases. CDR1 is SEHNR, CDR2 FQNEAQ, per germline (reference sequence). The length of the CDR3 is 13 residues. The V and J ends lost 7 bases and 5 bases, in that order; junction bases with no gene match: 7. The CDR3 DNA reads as TGTGCCAGCACCCCGACAGGGAATTATGGCTACACCTTC. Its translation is CASTPTGNYGYTF.

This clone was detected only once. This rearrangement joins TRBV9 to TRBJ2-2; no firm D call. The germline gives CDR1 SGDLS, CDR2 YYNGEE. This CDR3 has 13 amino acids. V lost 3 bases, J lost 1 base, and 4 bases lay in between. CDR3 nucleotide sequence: TGTGCCAGCAGCGACCAGAACACCGGGGAGCTGTTTTTT. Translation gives CASSDQNTGELFF.

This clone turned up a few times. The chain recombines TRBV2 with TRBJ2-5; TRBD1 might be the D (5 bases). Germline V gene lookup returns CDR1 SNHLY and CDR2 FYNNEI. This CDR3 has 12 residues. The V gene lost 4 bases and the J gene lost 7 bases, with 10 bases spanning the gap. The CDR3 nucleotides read TGTGCCAGCAGTGCCCACAGGCGGACCCAGTACTTC. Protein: CASSAHRRTQYF.

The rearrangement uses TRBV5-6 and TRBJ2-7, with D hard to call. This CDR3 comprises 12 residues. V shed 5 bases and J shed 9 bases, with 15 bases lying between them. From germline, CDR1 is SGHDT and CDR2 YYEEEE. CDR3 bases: TGTGCCAGCAGACGAAGGGCCGGTCGGCAGTACTTC. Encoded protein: CASRRRAGRQYF. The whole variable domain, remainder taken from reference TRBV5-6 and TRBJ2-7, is DAGVTQSPTHLIKTRGQQVTLRCSPKSGHDTVSWYQQALGQGPQFIFQYYEEEERQRGNFPDRFSGHQFPNYSSELNVNALLLGDSALYLCASRRRAGRQYFGPGTRLTVT.

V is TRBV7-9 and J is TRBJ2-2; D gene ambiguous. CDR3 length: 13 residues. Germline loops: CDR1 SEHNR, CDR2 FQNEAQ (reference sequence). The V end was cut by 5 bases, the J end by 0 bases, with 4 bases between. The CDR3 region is CASSPANTGELFF. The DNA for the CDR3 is TGTGCCAGCAGCCCCGCGAACACCGGGGAGCTGTTTTTT.

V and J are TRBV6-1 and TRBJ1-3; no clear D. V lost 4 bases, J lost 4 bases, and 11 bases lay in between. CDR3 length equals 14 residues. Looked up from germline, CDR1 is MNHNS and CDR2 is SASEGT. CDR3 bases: TGTGCCAGCAGTGGGTCCGGGAGGGGAAACACCATATATTTT. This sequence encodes CASSGSGRGNTIYF.

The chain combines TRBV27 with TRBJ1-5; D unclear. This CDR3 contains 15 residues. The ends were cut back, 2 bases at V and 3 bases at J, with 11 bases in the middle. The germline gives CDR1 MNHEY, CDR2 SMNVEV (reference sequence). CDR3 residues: CASSLKNSFNQPQHF. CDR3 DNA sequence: TGTGCCAGCAGTTTAAAGAACAGTTTCAATCAGCCCCAGCATTTT.

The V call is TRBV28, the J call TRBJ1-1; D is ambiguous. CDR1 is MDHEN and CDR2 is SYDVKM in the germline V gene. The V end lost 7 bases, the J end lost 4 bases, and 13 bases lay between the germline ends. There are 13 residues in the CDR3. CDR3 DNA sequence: TGTGCCAGCAATCGAGTGGGTGGCACTGAAGCTTTCTTT. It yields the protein CASNRVGGTEAFF.